A selection of T cell receptor beta chains follows, all from one sample in a study of blood T cell repertoires in COVID-19. TCRdb's table, derived via immunoSEQ multiplex PCR, lists solely in-frame clones and lacks some. Here the sample spans 250,000 to 350,000 clones, roughly 90% being singletons. Material: PBMCs or T cells enriched from blood (not recorded which). All receptors come from a woman aged 30 to 39 who had recovered from COVID-19. The CDR3 runs from the conserved cysteine through the conserved F or W. Fields, in order: CDR3 DNA, CDR3 protein, J gene, V gene, clone size, D gene. A D gene is named only where the DNA matches it firmly. Not all rows give a size; the values are once, few, many and, for expanded clones, a class.

DNA: TGTGCCAGTAGTCCTGCCTCTTCGGCCTACGAGCAGTACTTC
CDR3: CASSPASSAYEQYF
J: TRBJ2-7
V: TRBV19
size: -
D: -

DNA: TGTGCCAGCAGCCAAGTTAGGGGTACTGAAGCTTTCTTT
CDR3: CASSQVRGTEAFF
J: TRBJ1-1
V: TRBV3-1/TRBV3-2
size: -
D: -

DNA: TGTGCCAGCAGCTTAATCACCGGGGGTGAGCAGTTCTTC
CDR3: CASSLITGGEQFF
J: TRBJ2-1
V: TRBV7-3
size: once
D: -

DNA: TGCAGTGCTAGTCCCTCGGGCTATGGCTACACCTTC
CDR3: CSASPSGYGYTF
J: TRBJ1-2
V: TRBV20-1
size: -
D: -

DNA: TGTGCCAGCAGTTACTACTGGCAGGGGGTCGACTATGGCTACACCTTC
CDR3: CASSYYWQGVDYGYTF
J: TRBJ1-2
V: TRBV6-5
size: -
D: TRBD1

DNA: TGCAGTGCTTCAGGGTCCACTGAAGCTTTCTTT
CDR3: CSASGSTEAFF
J: TRBJ1-1
V: TRBV20-1
size: once
D: -

DNA: TGTGCCAGCAGCTTCTGGACAGACCTCGGGACCCAGCATTTT
CDR3: CASSFWTDLGTQHF
J: TRBJ1-5
V: TRBV5-8
size: -
D: -

DNA: TGTGCCAGCAGCGGACAGGGGGCAGAGACCCAGTACTTC
CDR3: CASSGQGAETQYF
J: TRBJ2-5
V: TRBV9
size: -
D: TRBD1

DNA: TGTGCCAGCAGCTTTCCAGGGGCCCAAGAGACCCAGTACTTC
CDR3: CASSFPGAQETQYF
J: TRBJ2-5
V: TRBV5-6
size: once
D: -

DNA: TGTGCCAGCAGCAGGGGGTCCTACGAGCAGTACTTC
CDR3: CASSRGSYEQYF
J: TRBJ2-7
V: TRBV28
size: -
D: TRBD1

DNA: TGTGCCAGCAGCCAAGTCCTTAGAGGAACTGGAAACACCATATATTTT
CDR3: CASSQVLRGTGNTIYF
J: TRBJ1-3
V: TRBV4-2
size: once
D: -

DNA: TGTGCCAGCAGCTTACAGGGAGGCGGAGGCAATCAGCCCCAGCATTTT
CDR3: CASSLQGGGGNQPQHF
J: TRBJ1-5
V: TRBV7-2
size: -
D: -

DNA: TGCGCCAGCGCTAATGCTTACGGGGGGCGAGTTGGAAACACCATATATTTT
CDR3: CASANAYGGRVGNTIYF
J: TRBJ1-3
V: TRBV5-1
size: once
D: -

DNA: TGCGCCAGCAGCTTGGGTGATGGCGGTTCGGAGACCCAGTACTTC
CDR3: CASSLGDGGSETQYF
J: TRBJ2-5
V: TRBV5-1
size: -
D: -

DNA: TGTGCCAGCAGCGACCGGGACAACTCCTACGAGCAGTACTTC
CDR3: CASSDRDNSYEQYF
J: TRBJ2-7
V: TRBV9
size: -
D: -

DNA: TGTGCCAGCAGCTTAGCCGAGACAGGGGGCGCAGAAAAACTGTTTTTT
CDR3: CASSLAETGGAEKLFF
J: TRBJ1-4
V: TRBV7-9
size: -
D: TRBD1

DNA: TGTGCCAGCAGTTTTCCAGGGGGTTACAATGAGCAGTTCTTC
CDR3: CASSFPGGYNEQFF
J: TRBJ2-1
V: TRBV28
size: -
D: TRBD1

DNA: TGTGCCAGCAGCTTGATGTCCCAGGGCCCTCACTATGGCTACACCTTC
CDR3: CASSLMSQGPHYGYTF
J: TRBJ1-2
V: TRBV7-2
size: -
D: -

DNA: TGTGCCAGCAGCCTAGGGCAGGGCTACACCTTC
CDR3: CASSLGQGYTF
J: TRBJ1-2
V: TRBV9
size: -
D: -

DNA: TGTGCCAGCTCAACGGGGACTAGCGGAGCTTACAATGAGCAGTTCTTC
CDR3: CASSTGTSGAYNEQFF
J: TRBJ2-1
V: TRBV18
size: once
D: TRBD2

DNA: TGTGCCAGCAGTTTACGTGAAAAACTGTTTTTT
CDR3: CASSLREKLFF
J: TRBJ1-4
V: TRBV28
size: -
D: -

DNA: TGTGCCAGCAGTTTACCCCTCGGACAGGGTGAAGAGATGGACTACACCTTC
CDR3: CASSLPLGQGEEMDYTF
J: TRBJ1-2
V: TRBV28
size: -
D: TRBD1

DNA: TGTGCCAGCAGTTCCGGGGTTAGCTCCTACAATGAGCAGTTCTTC
CDR3: CASSSGVSSYNEQFF
J: TRBJ2-1
V: TRBV28
size: -
D: -

DNA: TGTGCCACCAGTGACTCAGACAGCACCGGGGAGCTGTTTTTT
CDR3: CATSDSDSTGELFF
J: TRBJ2-2
V: TRBV24-1
size: -
D: -

DNA: TGCAGCGTTGAAGACCCAGGGATAGACTTC
CDR3: CSVEDPGIDF
J: TRBJ2-5
V: TRBV29-1
size: -
D: -

DNA: TGTGCCATCCTTAGTTTGAACACTGAAGCTTTCTTT
CDR3: CAILSLNTEAFF
J: TRBJ1-1
V: TRBV28
size: -
D: -